The 2 T cell receptor beta chains presented below share a single source sample, sequenced in a study of preoperative IRX-2 immunotherapy in early breast cancer. The treatment is: preoperative locoregional IRX-2 cytokine immunotherapy. The protocol was immunoSEQ multiplex PCR, while the TCRdb copy is restricted to in-frame clones and leaves out a portion. This table holds 3,000 to 4,000 clones, about four fifths found once. The material sequenced was tumor tissue, taken after IRX-2 immunotherapy. The receptors were gathered from a human donor with breast cancer.

The gene calls are TRBV19 and TRBJ1-1; tentative D call: TRBD1 (5 bases). The CDR3 has 12 residues. Germline V gene sequence: CDR1 LNHDA, CDR2 SQIVND (reference sequence). Trimming left V 4 bases short and J 11 bases short, with 14 bases between. CDR3 region: CASSRQGSRAFF. The CDR3 coding sequence is TGTGCCAGTAGTAGGCAGGGTAGTAGGGCTTTCTTT. Using reference TRBV19 and TRBJ1-1 for the parts outside the CDR3, the full variable domain is DGGITQSPKYLFRKEGQNVTLSCEQNLNHDAMYWYRQDPGQGLRLIYYSQIVNDFQKGDIAEGYSVSREKKESFPLTVTSAQKNPTAFYLCASSRQGSRAFFGQGTRLTVV.

The rearrangement links TRBV14 to TRBJ2-7, with 10 positions matching TRBD2. Germline V gene sequence: CDR1 SGHDN, CDR2 FVKESK. The V gene end was trimmed by 0 bases and the J gene end by 6 bases; junction bases not matched to a gene: 5. This CDR3 region has 15 residues. CDR3 in amino acids: CASSQELAGVREQYF. The CDR3 DNA reads TGTGCCAGCAGCCAAGAGCTAGCGGGAGTACGCGAGCAGTACTTC.